The 6 T cell receptor beta chains given below trace back to one sample, sequenced in a study of blood T cell repertoires in COVID-19 (dated by TCRdb to about 2020). Receptors were amplified or captured by the immunoSEQ multiplex PCR assay. TCRdb holds this immuneACCESS table with in-frame rearrangements only. Some clones are missing; in checked studies, unresolved V genes explain under half, and the rest has no known cause. This sample holds 150,000 or so clones; 82% were observed only once. The leading ten clones occupy more than 7.5% of the sample. The specimen was peripheral blood. Every receptor here comes from a woman between 65 and 79 years old with acute or convalescent COVID-19.

The chain combines TRBV29-1 with TRBJ2-1; 10 bases match TRBD1. J gave up 9 bases and V 6 bases, and 11 bases lay outside the gene matches. Germline CDR1 reads SQVTM; CDR2 reads ANQGSEA. The CDR3 sequence is 14 residues long. The chain's CDR3 is CSVGDRGALGEQFF. Here the CDR3 DNA reads TGCAGCGTCGGGGACAGGGGAGCCCTCGGTGAGCAGTTCTTC.

In its sample, this clone was seen once. The chain carries TRBV7-8 and TRBJ1-5; D remains ambiguous. V was shortened by 1 base and J by 5 bases, with 3 bases between the two germline ends. CDR1 and CDR2 from the germline V gene are SGHVS and FQNEAQ. This CDR3 has 12 residues. The CDR3 DNA reads TGTGCCAGCAGCTTAGGCGATCAGCCCCAGCATTTT. This sequence encodes CASSLGDQPQHF.

This sequence joins TRBV11-2 and TRBJ2-7, with a possible D match to TRBD1 (5 bases). Germline values: CDR1 SGHAT, CDR2 FQNNGV. Deletions cut 2 bases from V and 2 bases from J, with 7 bases between. The CDR3 loop spans 13 amino acids. CDR3 sequence: CASSLRQPYEQYF. The CDR3, as DNA: TGTGCCAGCAGCTTAAGACAGCCCTACGAGCAGTACTTC. The whole variable domain, filled in from reference TRBV11-2 and TRBJ2-7, reads EAGVAQSPRYKIIEKRQSVAFWCNPISGHATLYWYQQILGQGPKLLIQFQNNGVVDDSQLPKDRFSAERLKGVDSTLKIQPAKLEDSAVYLCASSLRQPYEQYFGPGTRLTVT.

This clone appeared a single time. This sequence joins TRBV5-1 and TRBJ2-7; no firm D call. This CDR3 spans 13 amino acids. Trimming took 1 base from V and 4 from J, leaving 9 bases between them. Germline V gene data show CDR1 as SGHRS and CDR2 as YFSETQ. The CDR3 DNA reads as TGCGCCAGCAGCTTGTTTCCGCAGTACGAGCAGTACTTC. Translating it yields CASSLFPQYEQYF.

V usage is TRBV23-1 and J usage is TRBJ1-4; D unclear. TRBV23-1 is filed as an ORF, its function uncertain. The CDR3 runs 13 residues. V lost 6 bases to trimming and J lost 3 bases, with 8 bases between them. The CDR3 bases are TGCGCCAGCAGGACAAGACCTAATGAAAAACTGTTTTTT. Its translation: CASRTRPNEKLFF.

The chain couples TRBV7-9 to TRBJ2-5; 7 nucleotides line up with TRBD2. The J segment lost 5 bases and the V segment lost 0 bases, leaving 3 bases of the junction unmatched. Germline CDR1 is SEHNR and CDR2 is FQNEAQ (reference sequence). The CDR3 sequence is 14 residues long. CDR3 DNA: TGTGCCAGCAGCTTAGCGCTGGGAGGGGAGACCCAGTACTTC. Its translation: CASSLALGGETQYF.